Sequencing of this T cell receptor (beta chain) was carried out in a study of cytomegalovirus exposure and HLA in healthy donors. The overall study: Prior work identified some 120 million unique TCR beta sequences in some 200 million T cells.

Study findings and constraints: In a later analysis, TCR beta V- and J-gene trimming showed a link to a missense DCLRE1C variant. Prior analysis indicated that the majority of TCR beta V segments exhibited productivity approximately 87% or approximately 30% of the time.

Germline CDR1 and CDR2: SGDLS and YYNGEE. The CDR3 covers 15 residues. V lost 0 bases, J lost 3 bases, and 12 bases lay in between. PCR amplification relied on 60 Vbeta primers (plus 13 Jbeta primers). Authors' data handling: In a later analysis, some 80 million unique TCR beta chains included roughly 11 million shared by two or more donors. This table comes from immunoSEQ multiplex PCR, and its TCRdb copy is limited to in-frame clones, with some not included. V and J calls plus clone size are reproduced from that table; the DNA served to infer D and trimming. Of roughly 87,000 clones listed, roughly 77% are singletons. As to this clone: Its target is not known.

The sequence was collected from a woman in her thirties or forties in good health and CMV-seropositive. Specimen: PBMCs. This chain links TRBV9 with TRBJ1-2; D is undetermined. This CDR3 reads CASSVGGNGDYGYTF. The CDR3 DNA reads TGTGCCAGCAGCGTAGGAGGAAACGGAGACTATGGCTACACCTTC.